Included here is one TCR beta chain sequence, with context. This record comes from a study of blood T cell repertoires in COVID-19. Across the whole study: Whether acute or convalescent, the COVID-19 samples came from the United States, Italy and Spain.

Original processing notes: Reference gene primers were amplified, and this amplification served to estimate nucleated cell counts. Produced via immunoSEQ multiplex PCR; TCRdb's table is partial and in-frame only. The V and J calls and clone size were taken over from that table, and D and trimming were inferred from the DNA. The top ten clones hold 0.6% to 0.8% of a sample with over 150,000 clones, 94% of them seen once. The CDR3 contains 15 residues. From germline, CDR1 is SGHRS and CDR2 YFSETQ. V was pared by 0 bases and J by 7 bases, with 8 bases of the junction left unmatched. The V call is TRBV5-1, the J call TRBJ1-2; 8 nucleotides align to TRBD1. This sequence was found in a man aged 25 to 45 with COVID-19, enrolled during active disease. Material: peripheral blood. The CDR3 loop is CASSLGTGFDPGYTF. The CDR3, as DNA: TGCGCCAGCAGCTTGGGGACAGGGTTCGATCCTGGCTACACCTTC. Together with reference TRBV5-1 and TRBJ1-2, the CDR3 gives the full variable domain: KAGVTQTPRYLIKTRGQQVTLSCSPISGHRSVSWYQQTPGQGLQFLFEYFSETQRNKGNFPGRFSGRQFSNSRSEMNVSTLELGDSALYLCASSLGTGFDPGYTFGSGTRLTVV.